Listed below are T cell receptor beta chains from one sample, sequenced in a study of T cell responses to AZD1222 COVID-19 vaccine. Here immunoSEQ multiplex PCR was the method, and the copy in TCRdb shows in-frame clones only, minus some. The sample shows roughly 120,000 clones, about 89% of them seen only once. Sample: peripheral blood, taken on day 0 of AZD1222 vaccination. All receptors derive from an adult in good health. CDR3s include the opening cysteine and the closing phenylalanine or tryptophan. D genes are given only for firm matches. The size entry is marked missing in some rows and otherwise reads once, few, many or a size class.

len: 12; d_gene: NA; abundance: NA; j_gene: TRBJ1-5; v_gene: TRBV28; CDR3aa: CASSLTNQPQHF; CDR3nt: TGTGCCAGCAGCTTGACGAATCAGCCCCAGCATTTT
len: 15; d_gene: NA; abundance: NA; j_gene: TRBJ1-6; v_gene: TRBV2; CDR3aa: CASSESTGFSSPLHF; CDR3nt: TGTGCCAGCAGTGAATCAACAGGTTTTAGTTCACCCCTCCACTTT
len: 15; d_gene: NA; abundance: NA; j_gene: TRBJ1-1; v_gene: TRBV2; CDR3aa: CASTQRPGLRAEAFF; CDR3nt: TGTGCCAGCACCCAACGCCCCGGGCTTAGGGCTGAAGCTTTCTTT
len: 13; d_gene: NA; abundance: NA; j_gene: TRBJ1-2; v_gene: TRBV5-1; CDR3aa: CASSLGTNYGYTF; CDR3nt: TGCGCCAGCAGCTTAGGTACTAACTATGGCTACACCTTC
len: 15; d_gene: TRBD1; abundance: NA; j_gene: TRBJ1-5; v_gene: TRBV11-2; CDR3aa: CASSLGTGANQPQHF; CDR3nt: TGTGCCAGCAGCTTAGGGACAGGGGCTAATCAGCCCCAGCATTTT
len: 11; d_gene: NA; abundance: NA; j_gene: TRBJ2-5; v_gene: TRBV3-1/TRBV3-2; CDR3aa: CASSYTETQYF; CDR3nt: TGTGCCAGCAGCTATACAGAGACCCAGTACTTC
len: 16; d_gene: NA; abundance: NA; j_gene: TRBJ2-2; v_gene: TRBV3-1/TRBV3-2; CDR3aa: CASSQGWGLRTGELFF; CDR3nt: TGTGCCAGCAGCCAGGGGTGGGGGCTAAGGACCGGGGAGCTGTTTTTT
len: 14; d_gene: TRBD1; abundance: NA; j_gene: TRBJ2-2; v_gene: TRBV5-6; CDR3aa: CASNLWTGAGELFF; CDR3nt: TGTGCCAGCAACTTATGGACAGGGGCCGGGGAGCTGTTTTTT
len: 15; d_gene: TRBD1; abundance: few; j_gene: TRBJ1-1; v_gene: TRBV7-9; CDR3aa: CASSRTGGSGTEAFF; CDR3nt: TGTGCCAGCAGCCGCACAGGGGGGTCAGGGACTGAAGCTTTCTTT
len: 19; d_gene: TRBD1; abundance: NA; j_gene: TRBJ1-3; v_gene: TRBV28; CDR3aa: CASTDRALFKTSSGNTIYF; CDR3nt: TGTGCCAGCACCGACAGGGCACTATTCAAAACGAGCTCTGGAAACACCATATATTTT
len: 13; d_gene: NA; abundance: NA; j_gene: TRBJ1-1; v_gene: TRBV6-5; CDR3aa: CASNRLVDTEAFF; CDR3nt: TGTGCCAGCAACAGGTTAGTCGACACTGAAGCTTTCTTT
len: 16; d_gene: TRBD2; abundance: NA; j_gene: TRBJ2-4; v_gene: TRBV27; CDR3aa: CASSPFGGAYQNIQYF; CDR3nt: TGTGCCAGCAGCCCCTTCGGGGGGGCCTACCAAAACATTCAGTACTTC
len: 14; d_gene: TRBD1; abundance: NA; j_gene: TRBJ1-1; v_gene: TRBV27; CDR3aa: CASKEGAGNTEAFF; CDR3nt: TGTGCCAGCAAGGAGGGGGCGGGGAACACTGAAGCTTTCTTT
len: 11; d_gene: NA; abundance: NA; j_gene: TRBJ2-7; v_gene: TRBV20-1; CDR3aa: CSALGGSEQYF; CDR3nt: TGCAGTGCTCTGGGGGGATCCGAGCAGTACTTC
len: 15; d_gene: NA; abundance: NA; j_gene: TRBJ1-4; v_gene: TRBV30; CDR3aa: CAWSVTGGEQAKLFF; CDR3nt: TGTGCCTGGAGTGTAACGGGGGGAGAGCAGGCTAAACTGTTTTTT